This TCR beta chain derives from a study of shared clonotypes between healthy human individuals. For the study at large: Three plates each covered CD4 naive and memory; CD8 naive two, CD8 memory one. Study-wide results and caveats: Generation probabilities of non-shared clonotypes were lower (relative to those shared by all four donors). Estimated clonotype richness was generally higher in naive than memory subsets.

On this clone itself: Its target is unknown.

Some clones are missing from TCRdb's copy, which holds only in-frame ones; the method was immunoSEQ multiplex PCR. The sample includes 800,000 to 1,200,000 clones, approximately 78% seen only once; the top ten take 0.5% to 0.6%. Germline V gene data show CDR1 as SGDLS and CDR2 as YYNGEE. With 5 bases removed from V and 1 base from J, the gap between germline ends came to 10 bases. The CDR3 length is 14 residues. The chain joins TRBV9 to TRBJ1-5, with TRBD1 as a possible D gene (6 bases). The sample comprised memory CD4+ T cells from PBMCs. Subset in this sample: CD45RA-negative fraction. The receptor comes from a man younger than 35 in good health. Some clones in this sample may be carry-over from other donors' samples. CDR3: CASRAGESNQPQHF. As DNA, the CDR3 is TGTGCCAGCAGGGCAGGGGAAAGCAATCAGCCCCAGCATTTT.